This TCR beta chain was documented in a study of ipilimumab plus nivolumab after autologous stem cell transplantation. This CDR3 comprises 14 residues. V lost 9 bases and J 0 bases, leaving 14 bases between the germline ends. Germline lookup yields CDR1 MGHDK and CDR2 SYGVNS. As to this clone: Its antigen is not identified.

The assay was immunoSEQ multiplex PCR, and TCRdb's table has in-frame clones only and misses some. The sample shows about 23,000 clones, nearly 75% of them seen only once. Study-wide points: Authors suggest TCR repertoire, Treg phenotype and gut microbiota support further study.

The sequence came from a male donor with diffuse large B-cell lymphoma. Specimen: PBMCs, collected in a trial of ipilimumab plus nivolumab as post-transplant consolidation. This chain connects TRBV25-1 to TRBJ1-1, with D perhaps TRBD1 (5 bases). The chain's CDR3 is CASRPARVNTEAFF. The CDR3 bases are TGTGCCAGTCGCCCGGCCAGGGTGAACACTGAAGCTTTCTTT.